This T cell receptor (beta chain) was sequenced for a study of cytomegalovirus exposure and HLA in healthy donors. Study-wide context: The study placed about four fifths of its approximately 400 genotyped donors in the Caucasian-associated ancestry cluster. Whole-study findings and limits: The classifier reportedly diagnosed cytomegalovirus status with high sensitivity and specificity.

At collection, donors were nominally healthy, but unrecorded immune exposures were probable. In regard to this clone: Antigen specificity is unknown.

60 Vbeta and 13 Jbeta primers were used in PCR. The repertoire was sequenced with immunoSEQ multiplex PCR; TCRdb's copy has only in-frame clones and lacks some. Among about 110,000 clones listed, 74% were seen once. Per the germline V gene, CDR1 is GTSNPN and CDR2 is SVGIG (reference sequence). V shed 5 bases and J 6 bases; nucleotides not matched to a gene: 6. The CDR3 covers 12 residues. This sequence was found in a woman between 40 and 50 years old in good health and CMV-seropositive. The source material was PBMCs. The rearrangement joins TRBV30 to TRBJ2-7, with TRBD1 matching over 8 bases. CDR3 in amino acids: CAWGETGVEQYF. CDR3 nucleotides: TGTGCCTGGGGGGAGACAGGGGTCGAGCAGTACTTC.